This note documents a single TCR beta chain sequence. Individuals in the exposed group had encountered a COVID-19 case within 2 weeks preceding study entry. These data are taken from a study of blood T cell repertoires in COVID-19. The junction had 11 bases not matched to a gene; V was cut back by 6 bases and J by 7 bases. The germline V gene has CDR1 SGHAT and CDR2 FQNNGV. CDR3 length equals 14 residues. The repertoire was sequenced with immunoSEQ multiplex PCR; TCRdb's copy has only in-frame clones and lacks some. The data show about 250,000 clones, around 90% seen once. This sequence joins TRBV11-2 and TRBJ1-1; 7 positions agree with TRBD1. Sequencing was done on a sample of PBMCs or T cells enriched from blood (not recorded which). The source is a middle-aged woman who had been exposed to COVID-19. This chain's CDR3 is CASSFAGGLGEAFF. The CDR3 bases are TGTGCCAGCAGTTTCGCAGGGGGGCTTGGTGAAGCTTTCTTT.